The TCR beta chain described here comes from a study of blood T cell repertoires in COVID-19 (dated by TCRdb to 2020 to 2021). General notes on the study: Collaborator samples came from the United States, Italy and Spain and covered acute and convalescent phases of COVID-19. Where available, HLA class I and class II types were taken from metadata supplied by the sample provider and were not determined by assay-based typing. The dataset comprised deeply sampled blood TCRbeta repertoires from subjects exposed to, actively infected with, or recovered from COVID-19. Samples came from the ongoing ImmuneRACE study (first 160 participants) plus 1,254 subjects from 6 global collaborators. Nearly every sample came with metadata listing a de-identified subject ID, COVID-19 status, age in years and sex. The repertoires were released in a freely available public database meant as a resource for research on the immune response to SARS-CoV-2. The material from the prospective study consisted of cDNA or gDNA derived from T cells, B-cell-depleted T cells, or PBMCs.

Concerning this clone itself: What this receptor recognizes is not known. No much larger clone exists at a distance of one base, and base qualities are not known.

The germline ends are 11 bases apart after V is trimmed by 5 bases and J by 1 base. The CDR3 measures 14 amino acids from cysteine to phenylalanine. The sequence is cut down to CDR3 DNA, 42 bases in frame from base 1. The germline V gene supplies CDR1 SGHVS and CDR2 FQNEAQ. Study-wide findings and limitations: Clinical and demographic metadata were provided uncurated, with the amount varying by source and participant.

TCRbeta CDR3 regions were amplified from genomic DNA using the immunoSEQ Assay, a bias-controlled multiplex PCR. In the original analysis: Nucleated cell counts per sample were estimated from amplification of reference gene primers within the assay. Sequence reads were collapsed and filtered to measure the absolute abundance of every unique TCRbeta CDR3 rearrangement. For each sample, productive Simpson clonality was calculated as the square root of Simpson's diversity index across productive rearrangements. Entries here come from immuneACCESS through TCRdb and include only in-frame sequences with V and J called. Some clones fail to appear in such tables; in the studies checked, an unresolved V gene covers under half of the shortfall, and the cause of the remainder is unknown. Clonal size and the V and J genes are those of that table, whereas D and trimming came from the DNA. The sample has tens of thousands of clones on record, roughly 84% of them singletons. The ten largest clones represent approximately 3.6% of the sample.

Collaborating institutions collected whole blood in K2EDTA tubes following their own protocols. For TCRbeta analysis, collaborators shipped samples in one of three forms: frozen whole blood, isolated PBMCs, or DNA extracted from either of those sample types. The sequenced sample consisted of peripheral blood. The clonotype comes from a man aged 70-80 years with acute or convalescent COVID-19. The chain is made from TRBV7-8 and TRBJ1-1, and TRBD1 may be the D gene, going by 6 matching bases. The nucleotide sequence reads as follows: TGTGCCAGCAGCACCCTAGGGGGGAACACTGAAGCTTTCTTT. The resulting protein is CASSTLGGNTEAFF.